This T cell receptor beta chain came from a study of T cell responses to AZD1222 COVID-19 vaccine. Study outcomes and limitations: Repertoire collection took place solely once the T cell response had peaked. Regions 160-218 and 743-854 held dominance among vaccine-associated CD4 TCRs, which spanned spike. Within unmutated variant regions lay the reported targets of nearly half of spike-specific TCRs. Females made up more of the donors, who were largely white British, and clonal diversity may have come out too low.

Concerning this clone: What it recognizes is unknown.

The data were produced by immunoSEQ multiplex PCR, yet TCRdb's version contains in-frame clones alone and is incomplete. The sample consists of around 120,000 clones, roughly 89% of them appearing once. Here the sequenced sample was peripheral blood, taken on day 0 of AZD1222 vaccination. This sequence originates from an adult in good health.

The CDR3 region is CSVAQRTSGNYNEQFF. In DNA, the CDR3 is TGCAGCGTTGCCCAAAGGACTAGCGGGAACTACAATGAGCAGTTCTTC. V usage is TRBV29-1 and J usage is TRBJ2-1; 12 nucleotides align to TRBD2. Per germline, CDR1 SQVTM and CDR2 ANQGSEA. CDR3 length: 16 amino acids. J lost 3 bases, V lost 4 bases, and 7 bases had no gene match.